A single sample is the source of the 32 T cell receptor beta chains below, sequenced in a study of T cell responses to AZD1222 COVID-19 vaccine. Repertoires were generated with immunoSEQ multiplex PCR, while TCRdb's copy carries only in-frame clones and drops some. The sample yields approximately 79,000 clones, about 80% seen once. Here the sequenced sample was peripheral blood, taken 28 days after the second AZD1222 dose. These receptors all come from an adult who received the AZD1222 COVID-19 vaccine.

The chain uses TRBV18 and TRBJ1-6, with 7 bases matching TRBD1. The germline V gene encodes CDR1 KGHSH and CDR2 LQKENI. The CDR3 contains 14 residues. Trimming took 4 bases from V and 8 from J; bases not matched to a gene: 5. CDR3 nucleotide sequence: TGTGCCAGCTCACTATCAACAGGGGATTCACCCCTCCACTTT. It codes for CASSLSTGDSPLHF.

CDR3 DNA: TGTGCCAGCAGCGCACAGTCGGGGCATGAGCAGTTCTTC. Translation: CASSAQSGHEQFF. The chain combines TRBV9 with TRBJ2-1; D may be TRBD1 or TRBD2 (5 bases each). Germline V lookup: CDR1 SGDLS, CDR2 YYNGEE. The CDR3 sequence is 13 residues long. V was clipped by 3 bases and J by 8 bases, with 12 bases between them.

CDR3 in DNA: TGTGCCAGCAGCGATGAGGGGGCAACTTTCTTT. As protein: CASSDEGATFF. V usage is TRBV7-9 and J usage is TRBJ1-1, with 7 bases lining up with TRBD1. V trimming: 5 bases; J trimming: 12 bases; junction bases outside the gene matches: 6. Germline lookup yields CDR1 SEHNR and CDR2 FQNEAQ (reference sequence). CDR3 size: 11 residues.

This clone was found once. This sequence joins TRBV4-1 and TRBJ1-2, with unresolved D. The CDR3 consists of 13 residues. Germline CDR1 is MGHRA and CDR2 is YSYEKL. V dropped 1 base and J dropped 4 bases, with 7 bases sitting between them. The CDR3 loop is CASSQVGSYGYTF. The CDR3, as DNA: TGCGCCAGCAGCCAAGTCGGTTCCTATGGCTACACCTTC.

This clone has just one count. V is TRBV27 and J is TRBJ2-4; 9 bases map to TRBD2. The CDR3 consists of 15 residues. V trimming: 4 bases; J trimming: 1 base; junction bases outside the gene matches: 2. The germline gives CDR1 MNHEY, CDR2 SMNVEV (reference sequence). The CDR3 protein is CASSSGTSAKNIQYF. As DNA, the CDR3 is TGTGCCAGCAGTTCCGGGACTAGCGCCAAAAACATTCAGTACTTC.

In its sample, this clone was seen a few times. V is TRBV28 and J is TRBJ1-5; D gene uncertain. Deletions cut 5 bases from V and 8 bases from J, with 10 bases between. Looked up from germline, CDR1 is MDHEN and CDR2 is SYDVKM. CDR3 length equals 12 residues. The CDR3 sequence: CASSPGQEPQHF. The CDR3 DNA reads TGTGCCAGCAGTCCCGGCCAGGAGCCCCAGCATTTT.

J is TRBJ1-4 and V is TRBV6-6, with unresolved D. CDR1 is MNHNY and CDR2 is SVGAGI in the germline V gene (reference sequence). The CDR3 extends over 15 amino acids. V was pared by 0 bases and J by 8 bases, with 13 bases between. The CDR3 protein is CASSYSGPPEEKLFF. Here the CDR3 DNA reads TGTGCCAGCAGTTACTCGGGCCCTCCGGAGGAAAAACTGTTTTTT.

This clone was counted at least ten times. The chain uses TRBV19 and TRBJ2-7; tentatively, D is TRBD1 or TRBD2 (5 bases each). Germline CDR1 and CDR2: LNHDA and SQIVND (reference sequence). This CDR3 is 14 amino acids long. V dropped 6 bases and J dropped 0 bases, with 12 bases sitting between them. CDR3 sequence: CASREDGTSYEQYF. The CDR3 region has the DNA TGTGCCAGTAGGGAGGACGGGACCTCCTACGAGCAGTACTTC.

The chain recombines TRBV29-1 with TRBJ1-2, with D perhaps matching TRBD1 (5 bases). The CDR3 length is 13 residues. Germline V gene lookup returns CDR1 SQVTM and CDR2 ANQGSEA. V was trimmed by 1 base and J by 2 bases, leaving 8 bases between them. CDR3 residues: CSVEAQGNYGYTF. The CDR3 DNA reads TGCAGCGTTGAAGCGCAGGGCAACTATGGCTACACCTTC.

The V gene is TRBV4-1, the J gene TRBJ1-1; D gene ambiguous. This CDR3 is 15 amino acids long. The V gene's germline CDR1 is MGHRA and CDR2 YSYEKL. Trimming shortened V by 0 bases and J by 11 bases, and 19 bases separated the two germline ends. CDR3 protein: CASSQETKSAVSAFF. In DNA, the CDR3 is TGCGCCAGCAGCCAAGAGACTAAATCGGCGGTGTCCGCTTTCTTT.

The genes are TRBV2 and TRBJ2-2; no clear D. The V gene's germline CDR1 is SNHLY and CDR2 FYNNEI. The CDR3 totals 13 residues. V lost 5 bases to trimming and J lost 6 bases, with 10 bases between them. CDR3 residues: CASSLDGPGELFF. CDR3 in DNA: TGTGCCAGCAGTCTAGACGGACCCGGGGAGCTGTTTTTT. Supplemented by reference TRBV2 and TRBJ2-2, the full variable domain reads EPEVTQTPSHQVTQMGQEVILRCVPISNHLYFYWYRQILGQKVEFLVSFYNNEISEKSEIFDDQFSVERPDGSNFTLKIRSTKLEDSAMYFCASSLDGPGELFFGEGSRLTVL.

This clone showed up just once. The chain has TRBV19 and TRBJ2-7, with a tentative D call TRBD2 (7 bases). The germline V gene encodes CDR1 LNHDA and CDR2 SQIVND (reference sequence). V was pared by 5 bases and J by 3 bases, with 23 bases between. The CDR3 is made up of 17 amino acids. Written as DNA, the CDR3 is TGTGCCAGTAGTCCAGCGAGGGAGGGCGGCAGGGGCTACGAGCAGTACTTC. Protein: CASSPAREGGRGYEQYF.

The chain is built from TRBV9 and TRBJ2-3; TRBD2 agrees at 14 bases. There are 16 residues in the CDR3. The V and J ends lost 3 bases and 5 bases, in that order; junction bases with no gene match: 5. Germline V lookup: CDR1 SGDLS, CDR2 YYNGEE. Here the CDR3 reads CASSARLAGGQDTQYF. As DNA, the CDR3 is TGTGCCAGCAGCGCCAGACTAGCGGGAGGGCAAGATACGCAGTATTTT. The entire variable domain, with the rest obtained from reference TRBV9 and TRBJ2-3, is as follows: DSGVTQTPKHLITATGQRVTLRCSPRSGDLSVYWYQQSLDQGLQFLIQYYNGEERAKGNILERFSAQQFPDLHSELNLSSLELGDSALYFCASSARLAGGQDTQYFGPGTRLTVL.

The V and J genes are TRBV4-3 and TRBJ1-3, with TRBD1 as a possible D gene (6 bases). Trimming cost V 2 bases and J 9 bases, with 26 bases left between them. The V gene's germline CDR1 is LGHNA and CDR2 YSLEER. The CDR3 has 18 amino acids. The CDR3 DNA reads as TGCGCCAGCAGCCAAATACATAATACAGGGACCACCACCACCACCATATATTTT. Translation: CASSQIHNTGTTTTTIYF.

This clone was picked up a small number of times. This chain connects TRBV10-3 to TRBJ1-3, with D maybe TRBD1 (6 bases). CDR3 size: 14 residues. The germline V gene has CDR1 ENHRY and CDR2 SYGVKD. Between the trimmed V and J ends, which lost 10 bases and 0 bases, there was a span of 13 bases. CDR3 in DNA: TGTGCCAGCTCGGACAGAGTCTCTGGAAACACCATATATTTT. The encoded protein is CASSDRVSGNTIYF.

This clone turned up a few times. The chain combines TRBV21-1 with TRBJ2-2. TRBV21-1 is a documented pseudogene. CDR3 size: 21 residues. The CDR3 DNA is TGTGCCAGCAGCAAAGTTAAGATCAAGGGGGGTGGTGCGGGAAGGACCGGGGAGCTGTTTTTT. This encodes CASSKVKIKGGGAGRTGELFF.

The V and J genes are TRBV29-1 and TRBJ2-1; 15 nucleotides match TRBD2. CDR3 length: 16 residues. The V and J ends lost 6 bases and 7 bases, in that order; junction bases with no gene match: 10. The germline V gene encodes CDR1 SQVTM and CDR2 ANQGSEA. The CDR3 reads CSVTGLAGGRRNEQFF. CDR3 DNA: TGCAGCGTAACTGGACTAGCGGGAGGGCGAAGGAATGAGCAGTTCTTC.

This clone was observed a few times. This chain uses TRBV16 with TRBJ1-6; 9 bases agree with TRBD1. The CDR3 spans 14 residues. After removal of 4 bases from V and 9 bases from J, the junction contained 4 bases not matched to a gene. Germline V gene lookup returns CDR1 KGHSY and CDR2 FQNENV. CDR3: CASSRDRAVSPLHF. CDR3 DNA sequence: TGTGCCAGCAGCCGGGACAGGGCGGTTTCACCCCTCCACTTT.

DNA of the CDR3: TGTGCCAGCAGTTACGCCACGGGCCTTTATAGCAATCAGCCCCAGCATTTT. It is translated as CASSYATGLYSNQPQHF. J is TRBJ1-5 and V is TRBV6-2 or TRBV6-3; D call uncertain. The V gene's germline CDR1 is MNHEY and CDR2 SVGEGT. Trimming removed 2 bases from V and 0 bases from J, with 14 bases in between. The CDR3 sequence is 17 residues long.

The chain recombines TRBV27 with TRBJ2-1; 13 bases are a match to TRBD2. The germline V gene has CDR1 MNHEY and CDR2 SMNVEV (reference sequence). There are 15 residues in the CDR3. V shed 5 bases and J 9 bases; nucleotides not matched to a gene: 7. CDR3 sequence reads: CASSPGLAGLGEQFF. For the CDR3, the DNA is TGTGCCAGCAGTCCGGGACTAGCGGGATTGGGTGAGCAGTTCTTC.

This chain uses TRBV18 with TRBJ2-2; 10 bases fit TRBD2. V lost 2 bases to trimming and J lost 0 bases; unmatched junction nucleotides: 6. Germline CDR1 reads KGHSH; CDR2 reads LQKENI. CDR3 size: 18 residues. The CDR3: CASSPTGTSVPNTGELFF. The DNA for the CDR3 is TGTGCCAGCTCACCAACCGGGACTAGCGTTCCGAACACCGGGGAGCTGTTTTTT. Together with reference TRBV18 and TRBJ2-2, the CDR3 gives the full variable domain: NAGVMQNPRHLVRRRGQEARLRCSPMKGHSHVYWYRQLPEEGLKFMVYLQKENIIDESGMPKERFSAEFPKEGPSILRIQQVVRGDSAAYFCASSPTGTSVPNTGELFFGEGSRLTVL.

The V gene is TRBV6-2 or TRBV6-3, the J gene TRBJ2-3; a possible D gene is TRBD1 (5 bases). CDR3 length equals 15 residues. The germline V and J ends were trimmed by 6 bases and 0 bases, with 13 bases remaining between them. Germline assignment: CDR1 MNHEY and CDR2 SVGEGT. The CDR3 is CASSLDSPSTDTQYF. The CDR3 DNA sequence: TGTGCCAGCAGCCTAGACAGTCCGAGCACAGATACGCAGTATTTT.

The chain uses TRBV30 and TRBJ1-5; D is uncertain. This CDR3 spans 14 amino acids. Deletions cut 1 base from V and 3 bases from J, with 10 bases between. The germline CDR1 and CDR2 sequences are GTSNPN and SVGIG (reference sequence). The CDR3 sequence: CAWSAGFDNQPQHF. The CDR3 nucleotides are TGTGCCTGGAGTGCGGGGTTTGACAATCAGCCCCAGCATTTT.

V gene TRBV7-2 combines with J gene TRBJ2-1; a possible D gene is TRBD1 (5 bases). Trimming cost V 5 bases and J 4 bases, with 21 bases left between them. CDR3 length equals 17 residues. The germline V gene encodes CDR1 SGHTA and CDR2 FQGNSA. CDR3 residues: CASSQGARTRSYNEQFF. The CDR3 DNA sequence: TGTGCCAGCAGCCAAGGGGCAAGAACCCGATCTTACAATGAGCAGTTCTTC.

This clone appeared once. CDR3 DNA: TGTGCCAGCAGTCCGAACCAGGGGGCGCGTGGCTACACCTTC. As protein: CASSPNQGARGYTF. The rearrangement joins TRBV6-2 or TRBV6-3 to TRBJ1-2, with TRBD1 identical over 8 bases. This CDR3 has 14 residues. Germline loops: CDR1 MNHEY, CDR2 SVGEGT. Trimming removed 5 bases from V and 7 bases from J; junction bases left unmatched: 9.

This clone is labeled as medium-sized. This chain joins TRBV6-5 and TRBJ1-1, with TRBD1 as a possible D gene (5 bases). The CDR3 extends over 13 amino acids. CDR1 MNHEY and CDR2 SVGAGI come from the germline V gene. V gave up 6 bases and J gave up 13 bases, with 21 bases separating them. The CDR3 DNA follows: TGTGCCAGCAGCCCCAACACCGTGGGGCTGGATTTCTTT. Translated: CASSPNTVGLDFF.

This clone was picked up one time. The chain employs TRBV27 and TRBJ2-7; 7 bases agree with TRBD1. The germline V gene encodes CDR1 MNHEY and CDR2 SMNVEV (reference sequence). CDR3 length: 12 residues. The trim removed 7 bases at V and 3 bases at J, leaving 3 bases unmatched. CDR3 loop: CASMGDSYEQYF. The CDR3 DNA reads as TGTGCCAGCATGGGGGACAGCTACGAGCAGTACTTC.

This sequence joins TRBV10-3 and TRBJ1-5; perhaps TRBD1 as D (5 bases). Deletions cut 6 bases from V and 6 bases from J, with 15 bases between. Per germline, CDR1 ENHRY and CDR2 SYGVKD. This CDR3 has 14 residues. Here the CDR3 DNA reads TGTGCCATCAGCTTTCAGGGCGATGGTCAGCCCCAGCATTTT. Translating it yields CAISFQGDGQPQHF.

This clone has just a few counts. The CDR3 loop is CASSFGTLFYEQYF. In nucleotides, the CDR3 is TGTGCCAGCAGTTTCGGGACATTGTTTTACGAGCAGTACTTC. The chain couples TRBV28 to TRBJ2-7; D is possibly TRBD1 (6 bases). In germline, CDR1 is MDHEN, CDR2 SYDVKM. The CDR3 loop spans 14 amino acids. V dropped 3 bases and J dropped 4 bases, with 13 bases sitting between them. Complete variable domain (other parts from reference TRBV28 and TRBJ2-7): DVKVTQSSRYLVKRTGEKVFLECVQDMDHENMFWYRQDPGLGLRLIYFSYDVKMKEKGDIPEGYSVSREKKERFSLILESASTNQTSMYLCASSFGTLFYEQYFGPGTRLTVT.

This clone was seen a few times. The V and J genes are TRBV10-3 and TRBJ2-7, with D possibly TRBD1 on 6 matching bases. Germline V gene data show CDR1 as ENHRY and CDR2 as SYGVKD. The CDR3 covers 13 residues. The germline V and J ends were trimmed by 6 bases and 4 bases, with 13 bases remaining between them. For the CDR3, the DNA is TGTGCCATCAGCGACGGGACACAATACGAGCAGTACTTC. It encodes CAISDGTQYEQYF.

Here the CDR3 reads CASSQDPTTNVQETQYF. The CDR3 coding sequence is TGTGCCAGCAGCCAAGATCCTACCACCAATGTCCAAGAGACCCAGTACTTC. This rearrangement joins TRBV14 to TRBJ2-5; no definite D call. The V end was cut by 0 bases, the J end by 1 base, with 15 bases between. Germline V gene data show CDR1 as SGHDN and CDR2 as FVKESK. There are 17 residues in the CDR3.

The chain combines TRBV9 with TRBJ2-1; 7 nucleotides match TRBD1. The germline CDR1 and CDR2 sequences are SGDLS and YYNGEE. V lost 0 bases and J lost 3; bases outside the gene matches: 3. The CDR3 runs 15 residues. The chain's CDR3 is CASSVDNRGYNEQFF. CDR3 coding DNA: TGTGCCAGCAGCGTAGACAACAGGGGCTACAATGAGCAGTTCTTC.